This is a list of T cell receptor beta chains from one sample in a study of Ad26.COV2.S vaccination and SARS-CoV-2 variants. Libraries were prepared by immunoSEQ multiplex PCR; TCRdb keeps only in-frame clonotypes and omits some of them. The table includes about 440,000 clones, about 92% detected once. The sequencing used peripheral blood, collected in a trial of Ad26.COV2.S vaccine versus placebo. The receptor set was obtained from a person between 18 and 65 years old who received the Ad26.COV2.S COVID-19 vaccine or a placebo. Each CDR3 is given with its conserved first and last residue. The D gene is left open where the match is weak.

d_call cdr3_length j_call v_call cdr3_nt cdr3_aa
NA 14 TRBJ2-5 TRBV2 TGTGCCAGCAGTCCCACCCGGGTGCAAGAGACCCAGTACTTC CASSPTRVQETQYF
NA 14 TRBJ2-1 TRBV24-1 TGTGCCACCAGTGATCCCCCCGGGGTCGGGGAGCAGTTCTTC CATSDPPGVGEQFF
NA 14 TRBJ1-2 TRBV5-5 TGTGCCAGCAGCTTGCCCCCGATAGGACAGGGCTACACCTTC CASSLPPIGQGYTF
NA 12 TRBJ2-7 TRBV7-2 TGTGCCAGCAGCAGGACCTCCTACGAGCAGTACTTC CASSRTSYEQYF
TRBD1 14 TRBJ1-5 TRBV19 TGTGCCAGTAGTATGTTGGCAGGGGGCCATCCCCAGCATTTT CASSMLAGGHPQHF
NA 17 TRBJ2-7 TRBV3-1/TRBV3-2 TGTGCCAGCAGCCTTGGGTACGATCCCGTCGGGACCTACGAGCAGTACTTC CASSLGYDPVGTYEQYF
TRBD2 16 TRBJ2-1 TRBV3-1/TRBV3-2 TGTGCCAGCAGCCAAGAATGCCTAGCGGGTCACAATGAGCAGTTCTTC CASSQECLAGHNEQFF
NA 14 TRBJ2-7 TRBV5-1 TGCGCCAGCAGCTTAAGTCAGGGCCGGGGGGAGCAGTACTTC CASSLSQGRGEQYF
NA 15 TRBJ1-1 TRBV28 TGTGCCAGCAGTTTACGGTTGCAGATGAACACTGAAGCTTTCTTT CASSLRLQMNTEAFF
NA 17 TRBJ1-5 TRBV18 TGTGCCAGCTCACCACAAAGGGCTCCTGGGAGCAATCAGCCCCAGCATTTT CASSPQRAPGSNQPQHF
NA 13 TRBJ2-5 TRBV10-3 TGTGCCATCAGGCGGCGAGATGAAGAGACCCAGTACTTC CAIRRRDEETQYF
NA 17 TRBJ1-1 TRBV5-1 TGCGCCAGCAGCTTGGCCCTCAACAGGGCCGGGAACACTGAAGCTTTCTTT CASSLALNRAGNTEAFF
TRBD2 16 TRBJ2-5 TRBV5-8 TGTGCCAGCAGCCCGACTAGCGGACTGTACCAAGAGACCCAGTACTTC CASSPTSGLYQETQYF
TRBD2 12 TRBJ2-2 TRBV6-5 TGTGCCAGCAGGCCCGGGAGGGGGGAGCTGTTTTTT CASRPGRGELFF
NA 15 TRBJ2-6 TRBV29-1 TGCAGCGTTCGGGGCTTATACTCTGGGGCCAACGTCCTGACTTTC CSVRGLYSGANVLTF
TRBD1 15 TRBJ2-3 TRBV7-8 TGTGCCAGCAGCTCCCAGACAGGGGGCACAGATACGCAGTATTTT CASSSQTGGTDTQYF
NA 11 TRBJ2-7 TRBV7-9 TGTGCCAGCAGCTTAAATTACGAGCAGTACTTC CASSLNYEQYF
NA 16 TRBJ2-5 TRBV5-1 TGCGCCAGCAGCTTGGATCTGGGGGGCCGGGGAGAGACCCAGTACTTC CASSLDLGGRGETQYF
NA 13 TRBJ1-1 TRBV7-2 TGTGCCAGCAGCGCCGCCGGGACGACTGAAGCTTTCTTT CASSAAGTTEAFF
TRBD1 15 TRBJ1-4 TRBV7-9 TGTGCCAGCAGCCTCCCGGGACAGGGGAATGAAAAACTGTTTTTT CASSLPGQGNEKLFF